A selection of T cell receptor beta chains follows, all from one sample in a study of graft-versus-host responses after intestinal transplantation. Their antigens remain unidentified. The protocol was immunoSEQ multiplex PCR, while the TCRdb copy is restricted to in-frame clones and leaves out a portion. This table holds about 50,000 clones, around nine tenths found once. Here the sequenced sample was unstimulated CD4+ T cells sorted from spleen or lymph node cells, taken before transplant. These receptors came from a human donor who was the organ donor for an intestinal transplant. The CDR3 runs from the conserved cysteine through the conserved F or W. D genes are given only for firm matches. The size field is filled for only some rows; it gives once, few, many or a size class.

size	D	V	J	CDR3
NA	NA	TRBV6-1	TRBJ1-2	CASRANYGYTF
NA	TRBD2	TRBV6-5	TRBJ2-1	CASSYNGRAKGEQFF
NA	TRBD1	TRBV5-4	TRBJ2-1	CASSYRDRGNNEQFF
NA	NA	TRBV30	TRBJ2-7	CAWSVGWGGPFSYEQYF
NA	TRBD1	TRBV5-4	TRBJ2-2	CASSLAGQGATGELFF
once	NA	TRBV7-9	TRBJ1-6	CASSRTGLGNSPLHF
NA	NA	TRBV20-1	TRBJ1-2	CSATNNYGYTF
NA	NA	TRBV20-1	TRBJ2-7	CSARVPSTEYF
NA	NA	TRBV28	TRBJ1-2	CASSLAVYGYTF
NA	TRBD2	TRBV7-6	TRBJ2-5	CASSFIGRAGETQYF
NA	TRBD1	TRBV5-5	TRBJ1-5	CASSLDVTGKYQPQHF
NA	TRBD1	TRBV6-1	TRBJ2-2	CASSRGTGNTGELFF
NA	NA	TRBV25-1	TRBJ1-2	CASSVSGTSYTF
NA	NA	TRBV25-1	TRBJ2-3	CASSRGTDTQYF
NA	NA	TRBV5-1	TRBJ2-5	CASSLYLGDQETQYF
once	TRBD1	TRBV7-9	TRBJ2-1	CASSLGTGRYNEQFF
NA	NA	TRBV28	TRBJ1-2	CASSWGAYGYTF
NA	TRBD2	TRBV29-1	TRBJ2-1	CSATAGAVNEQFF
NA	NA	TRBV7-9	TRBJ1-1	CASSFHKNTEAFF
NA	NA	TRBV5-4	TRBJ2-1	CASSYPRDSYNEQFF
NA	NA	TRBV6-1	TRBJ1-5	CASSDPIAGNQPQHF
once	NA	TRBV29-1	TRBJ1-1	CSVAGRMNTEAFF
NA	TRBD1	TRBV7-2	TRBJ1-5	CASSLVAGGSGPQHF
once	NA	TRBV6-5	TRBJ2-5	CASSYSGGETQYF
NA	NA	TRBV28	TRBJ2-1	CASSPDVFNEQFF
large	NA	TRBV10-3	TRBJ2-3	CAIGGTDTQYF
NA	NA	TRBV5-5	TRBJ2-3	CASAQWGSPSTDTQYF
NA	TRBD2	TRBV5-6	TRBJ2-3	CASSLPTGLAGGPADTQYF
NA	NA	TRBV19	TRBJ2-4	CASMGPKNIQYF
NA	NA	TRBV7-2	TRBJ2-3	CASSLAAPSTDTQYF
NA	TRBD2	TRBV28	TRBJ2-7	CASSLGGRRSYEQYF
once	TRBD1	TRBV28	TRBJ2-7	CASSPPGQVYEQYF
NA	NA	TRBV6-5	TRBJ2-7	CASSWGGSPSYEQYF